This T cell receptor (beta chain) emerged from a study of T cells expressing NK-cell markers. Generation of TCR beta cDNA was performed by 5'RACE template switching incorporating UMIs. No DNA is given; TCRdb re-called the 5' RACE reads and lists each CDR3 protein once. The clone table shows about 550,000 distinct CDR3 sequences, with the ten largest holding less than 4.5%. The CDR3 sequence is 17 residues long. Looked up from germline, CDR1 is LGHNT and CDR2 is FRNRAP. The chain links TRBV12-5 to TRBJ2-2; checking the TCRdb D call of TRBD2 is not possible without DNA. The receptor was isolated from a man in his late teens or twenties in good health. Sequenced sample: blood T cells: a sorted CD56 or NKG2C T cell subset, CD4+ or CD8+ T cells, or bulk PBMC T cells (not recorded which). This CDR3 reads CASGLVWGEGFAGELFF.